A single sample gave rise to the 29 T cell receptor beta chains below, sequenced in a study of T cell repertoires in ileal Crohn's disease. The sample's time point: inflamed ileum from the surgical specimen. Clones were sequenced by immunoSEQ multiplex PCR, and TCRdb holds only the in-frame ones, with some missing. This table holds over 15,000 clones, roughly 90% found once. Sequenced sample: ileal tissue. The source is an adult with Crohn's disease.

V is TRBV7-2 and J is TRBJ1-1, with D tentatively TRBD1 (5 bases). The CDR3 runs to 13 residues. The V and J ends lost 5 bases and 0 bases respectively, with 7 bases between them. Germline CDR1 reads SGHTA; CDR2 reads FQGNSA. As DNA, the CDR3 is TGTGCCAGCAGCGAGACAGTGAACACTGAAGCTTTCTTT. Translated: CASSETVNTEAFF.

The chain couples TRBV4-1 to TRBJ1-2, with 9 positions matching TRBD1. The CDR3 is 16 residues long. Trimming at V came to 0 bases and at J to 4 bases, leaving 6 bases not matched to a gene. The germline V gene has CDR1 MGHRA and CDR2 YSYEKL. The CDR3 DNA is TGCGCCAGCAGCCAAGAGGGGACAGGGCCAACCTATGGCTACACCTTC. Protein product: CASSQEGTGPTYGYTF.

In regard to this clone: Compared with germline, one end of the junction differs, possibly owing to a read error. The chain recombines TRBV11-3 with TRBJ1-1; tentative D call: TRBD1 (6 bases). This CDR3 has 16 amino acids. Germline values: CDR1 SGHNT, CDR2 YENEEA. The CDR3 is CASSWGQGSMNTEAFF. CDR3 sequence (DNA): TGTGCGAGCAGTTGGGGGCAGGGAAGTATGAACACTGAAGCTTTCTTT.

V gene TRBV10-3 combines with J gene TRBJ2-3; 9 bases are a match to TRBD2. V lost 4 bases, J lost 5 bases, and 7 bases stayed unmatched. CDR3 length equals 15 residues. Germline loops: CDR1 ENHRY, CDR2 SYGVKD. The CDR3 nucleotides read TGTGCCATCAGTGGCCTTGCGGGGGGGCAAGATACGCAGTATTTT. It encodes CAISGLAGGQDTQYF.

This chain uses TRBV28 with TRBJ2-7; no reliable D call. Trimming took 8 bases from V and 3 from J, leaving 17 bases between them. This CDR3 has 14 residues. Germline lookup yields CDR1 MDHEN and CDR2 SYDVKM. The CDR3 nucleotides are TGTGCCAGCTCGGTGGCGTCCGTCGTCTACGAGCAGTACTTC. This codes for CASSVASVVYEQYF. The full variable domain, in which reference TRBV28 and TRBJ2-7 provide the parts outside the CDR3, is DVKVTQSSRYLVKRTGEKVFLECVQDMDHENMFWYRQDPGLGLRLIYFSYDVKMKEKGDIPEGYSVSREKKERFSLILESASTNQTSMYLCASSVASVVYEQYFGPGTRLTVT.

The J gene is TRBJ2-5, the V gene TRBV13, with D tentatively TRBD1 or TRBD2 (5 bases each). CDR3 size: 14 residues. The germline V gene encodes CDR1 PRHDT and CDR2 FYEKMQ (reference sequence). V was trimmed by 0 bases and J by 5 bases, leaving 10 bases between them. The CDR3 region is CASSLGGVWETQYF. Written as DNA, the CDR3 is TGTGCCAGCAGCTTAGGGGGGGTTTGGGAGACCCAGTACTTC.

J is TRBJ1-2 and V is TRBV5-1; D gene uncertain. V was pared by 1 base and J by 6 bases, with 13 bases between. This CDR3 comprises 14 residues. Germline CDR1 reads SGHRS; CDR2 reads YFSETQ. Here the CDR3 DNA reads TGCGCCAGCAGCTTGACGCGGACCGAACATGGCTACACCTTC. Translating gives CASSLTRTEHGYTF.

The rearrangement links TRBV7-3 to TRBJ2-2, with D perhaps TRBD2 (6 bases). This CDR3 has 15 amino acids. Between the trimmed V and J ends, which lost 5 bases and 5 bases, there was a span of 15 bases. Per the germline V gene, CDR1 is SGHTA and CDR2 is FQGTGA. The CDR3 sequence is CASSLGRRGTGELFF. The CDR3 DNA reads TGTGCCAGCAGCCTCGGGAGACGGGGGACCGGGGAGCTGTTTTTT.

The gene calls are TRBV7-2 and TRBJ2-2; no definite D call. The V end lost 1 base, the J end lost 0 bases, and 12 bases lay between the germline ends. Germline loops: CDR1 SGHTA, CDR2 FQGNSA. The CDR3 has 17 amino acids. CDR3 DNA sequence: TGTGCCAGCAGCTTAGATTTAGCAGTCGCGAACACCGGGGAGCTGTTTTTT. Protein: CASSLDLAVANTGELFF.

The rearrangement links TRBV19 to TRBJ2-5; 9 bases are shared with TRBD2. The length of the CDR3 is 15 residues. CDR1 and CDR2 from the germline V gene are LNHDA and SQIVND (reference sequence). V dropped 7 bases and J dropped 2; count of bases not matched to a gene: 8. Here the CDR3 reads CASMDAAGGQETQYF. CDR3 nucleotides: TGTGCCAGTATGGACGCGGCGGGAGGGCAAGAGACCCAGTACTTC. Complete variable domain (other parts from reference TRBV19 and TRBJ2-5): DGGITQSPKYLFRKEGQNVTLSCEQNLNHDAMYWYRQDPGQGLRLIYYSQIVNDFQKGDIAEGYSVSREKKESFPLTVTSAQKNPTAFYLCASMDAAGGQETQYFGPGTRLLVL.

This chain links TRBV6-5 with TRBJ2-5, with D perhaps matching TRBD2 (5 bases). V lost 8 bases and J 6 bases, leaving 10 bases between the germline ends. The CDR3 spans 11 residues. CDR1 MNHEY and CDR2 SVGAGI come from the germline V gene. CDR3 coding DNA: TGTGCCAGCTTACTAGGGCAGACCCAGTACTTC. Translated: CASLLGQTQYF.

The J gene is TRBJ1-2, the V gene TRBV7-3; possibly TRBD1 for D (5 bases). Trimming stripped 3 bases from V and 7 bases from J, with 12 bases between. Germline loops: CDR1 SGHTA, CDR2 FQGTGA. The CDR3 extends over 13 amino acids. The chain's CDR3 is CASSFGGSSGYTF. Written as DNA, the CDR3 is TGTGCCAGCAGCTTCGGGGGATCATCTGGCTACACCTTC.

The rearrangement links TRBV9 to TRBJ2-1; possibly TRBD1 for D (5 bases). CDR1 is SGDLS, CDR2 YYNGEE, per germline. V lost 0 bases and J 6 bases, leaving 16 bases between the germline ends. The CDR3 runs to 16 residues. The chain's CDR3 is CASSVVDISYFNEQFF. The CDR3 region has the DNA TGTGCCAGCAGCGTAGTGGACATTTCCTATTTCAATGAGCAGTTCTTC.

The CDR3 protein is CAISEPGSRGGYTF. CDR3 coding DNA: TGTGCCATCAGTGAGCCTGGGAGTCGGGGTGGCTACACCTTC. This chain links TRBV10-3 with TRBJ1-2; D is unresolved. Germline values: CDR1 ENHRY, CDR2 SYGVKD. The CDR3 contains 14 residues. V lost 2 bases and J lost 7, with 14 bases in between.

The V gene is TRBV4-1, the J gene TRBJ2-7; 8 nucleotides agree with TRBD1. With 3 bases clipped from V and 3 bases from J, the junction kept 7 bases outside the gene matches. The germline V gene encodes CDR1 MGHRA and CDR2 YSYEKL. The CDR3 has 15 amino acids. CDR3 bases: TGCGCCAGCAGCCAGACGCGGGACAGGCGCTACGAGCAGTACTTC. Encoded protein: CASSQTRDRRYEQYF.

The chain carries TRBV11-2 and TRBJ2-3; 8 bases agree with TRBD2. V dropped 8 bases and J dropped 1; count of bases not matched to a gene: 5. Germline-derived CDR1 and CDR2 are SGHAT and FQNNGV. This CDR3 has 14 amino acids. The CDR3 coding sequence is TGTGCCAGCTCGGGGGGGGGCGGCACAGATACGCAGTATTTT. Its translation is CASSGGGGTDTQYF.

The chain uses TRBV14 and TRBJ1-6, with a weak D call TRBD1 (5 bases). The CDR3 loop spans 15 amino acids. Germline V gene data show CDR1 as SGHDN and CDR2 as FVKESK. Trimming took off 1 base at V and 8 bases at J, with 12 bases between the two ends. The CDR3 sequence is CASSQGQGGYSPLHF. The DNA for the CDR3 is TGTGCCAGCAGCCAAGGGCAGGGCGGGTATTCACCCCTCCACTTT. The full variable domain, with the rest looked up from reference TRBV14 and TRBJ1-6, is EAGVTQFPSHSVIEKGQTVTLRCDPISGHDNLYWYRRVMGKEIKFLLHFVKESKQDESGMPNNRFLAERTGGTYSTLKVQPAELEDSGVYFCASSQGQGGYSPLHFGNGTRLTVT.

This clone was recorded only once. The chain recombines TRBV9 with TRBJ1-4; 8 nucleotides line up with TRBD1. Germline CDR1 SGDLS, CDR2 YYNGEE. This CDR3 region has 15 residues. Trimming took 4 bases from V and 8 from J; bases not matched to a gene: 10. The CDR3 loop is CASSLQTGAGEKLFF. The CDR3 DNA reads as TGTGCCAGCAGCTTACAGACAGGGGCAGGAGAAAAACTGTTTTTT.

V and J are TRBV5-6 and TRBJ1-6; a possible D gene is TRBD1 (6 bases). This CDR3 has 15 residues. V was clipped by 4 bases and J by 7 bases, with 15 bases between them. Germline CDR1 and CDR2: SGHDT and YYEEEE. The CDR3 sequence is CASSPPGAGNSPLHF. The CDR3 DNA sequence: TGTGCCAGCAGCCCCCCGGGGGCAGGCAATTCACCCCTCCACTTT.

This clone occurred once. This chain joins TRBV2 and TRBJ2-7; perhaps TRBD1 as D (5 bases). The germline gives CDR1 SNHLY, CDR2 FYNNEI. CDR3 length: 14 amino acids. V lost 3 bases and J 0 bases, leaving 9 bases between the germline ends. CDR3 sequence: CASSERQGSYEQYF. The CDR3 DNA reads TGTGCCAGCAGTGAGAGGCAGGGCTCCTACGAGCAGTACTTC.

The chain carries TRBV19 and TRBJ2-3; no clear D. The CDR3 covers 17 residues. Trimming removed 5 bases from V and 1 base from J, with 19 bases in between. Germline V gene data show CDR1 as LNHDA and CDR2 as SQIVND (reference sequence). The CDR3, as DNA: TGTGCCAGTAGTTTGGAGCTCAGGCTCGACGGCACAGATACGCAGTATTTT. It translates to CASSLELRLDGTDTQYF.

As DNA, the CDR3 is TGTGCCAGTAGCAACCGTCCTCGGGGGGGCAATCAGCCCCAGCATTTT. This encodes CASSNRPRGGNQPQHF. The chain joins TRBV19 to TRBJ1-5; possible D gene TRBD1, 5 bases. V lost 6 bases to trimming and J lost 2 bases, with 17 bases between them. This CDR3 has 16 amino acids. Germline loops: CDR1 LNHDA, CDR2 SQIVND (reference sequence). The full variable domain, with the rest looked up from reference TRBV19 and TRBJ1-5, is DGGITQSPKYLFRKEGQNVTLSCEQNLNHDAMYWYRQDPGQGLRLIYYSQIVNDFQKGDIAEGYSVSREKKESFPLTVTSAQKNPTAFYLCASSNRPRGGNQPQHFGDGTRLSIL.

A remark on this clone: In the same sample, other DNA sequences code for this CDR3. The CDR3 bases are TGTGCCACCAGCAGAGATCACAGGGACACCGGGGAGCTGTTTTTT. Protein: CATSRDHRDTGELFF. The rearrangement joins TRBV15 to TRBJ2-2; possible D gene TRBD1, 6 bases. Trimming removed 0 bases at V and 3 bases at J, with 8 bases between. The CDR3 length is 15 residues. Germline assignment: CDR1 LNHNV and CDR2 YYDKDF (reference sequence). The whole variable domain, remainder taken from reference TRBV15 and TRBJ2-2, is DAMVIQNPRYQVTQFGKPVTLSCSQTLNHNVMYWYQQKSSQAPKLLFHYYDKDFNNEADTPDNFQSRRPNTSFCFLDIRSPGLGDTAMYLCATSRDHRDTGELFFGEGSRLTVL.

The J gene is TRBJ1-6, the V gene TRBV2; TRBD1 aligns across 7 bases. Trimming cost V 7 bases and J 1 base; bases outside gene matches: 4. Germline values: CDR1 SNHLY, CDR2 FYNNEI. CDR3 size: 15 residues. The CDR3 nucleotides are TGTGCCAGCACCACACAGGGGTCCTATAATTCACCCCTCCACTTT. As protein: CASTTQGSYNSPLHF.

As DNA, the CDR3 is TGTGCCAGCAGCCCTTCCGGGGCCGTCTACGAGCAGTACTTC. Translation: CASSPSGAVYEQYF. This rearrangement joins TRBV7-3 to TRBJ2-7, with D perhaps matching TRBD1 or TRBD2 (5 bases each). Trimming took 5 bases from V and 3 from J, leaving 14 bases between them. Germline CDR1 reads SGHTA; CDR2 reads FQGTGA. This CDR3 is built from 14 residues.

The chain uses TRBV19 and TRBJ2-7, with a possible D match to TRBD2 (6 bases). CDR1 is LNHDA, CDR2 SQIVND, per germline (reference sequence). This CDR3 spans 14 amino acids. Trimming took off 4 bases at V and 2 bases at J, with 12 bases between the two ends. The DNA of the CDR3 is TGTGCCAGTAGTACAGGACTACAAACCTACGAGCAGTACTTC. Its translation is CASSTGLQTYEQYF.

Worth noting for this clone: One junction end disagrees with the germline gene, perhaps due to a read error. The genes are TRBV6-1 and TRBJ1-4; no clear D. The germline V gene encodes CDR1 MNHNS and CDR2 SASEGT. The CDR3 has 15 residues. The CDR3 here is CASSRPPSVSEKLFF. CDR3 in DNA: TGTGCCAGCAGCCGCCCCCCCTCGGTGTCTGAAAAACTATTCTTT.

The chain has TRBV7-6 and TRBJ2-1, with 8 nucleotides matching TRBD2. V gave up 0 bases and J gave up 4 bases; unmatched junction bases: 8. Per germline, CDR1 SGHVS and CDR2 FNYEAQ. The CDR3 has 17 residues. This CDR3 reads CASSLASGTSGYNEQFF. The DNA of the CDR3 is TGTGCCAGCAGCTTAGCCAGCGGAACTAGCGGATACAATGAGCAGTTCTTC.

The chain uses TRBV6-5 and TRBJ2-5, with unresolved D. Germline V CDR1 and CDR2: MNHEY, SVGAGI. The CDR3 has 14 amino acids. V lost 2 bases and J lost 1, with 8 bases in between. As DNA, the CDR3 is TGTGCCAGCAGTTACGTCTCGCTCCAAGAGACCCAGTACTTC. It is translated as CASSYVSLQETQYF.